This paragraph reports one T cell receptor (beta chain). Its antigen is not identified. This sample is part of a study of CD8+ T cells in alopecia areata. Overall study: Tofacitinib was given for 6 to 18 months, then stopped for 6 months.

This CDR3 comprises 15 residues. Germline loops: CDR1 MNHEY, CDR2 SVGAGI. V gave up 5 bases and J gave up 4 bases, with 18 bases separating them. RNA, once extracted, was reverse transcribed into cDNA for use as the sequencing template. Profiled with immunoSEQ multiplex PCR; TCRdb holds only in-frame clones, not every one. In the table there are over 150,000 clones, 50% to 65% of which are singletons. Treatment given: oral pan-JAK inhibitor, 5-10 mg twice daily. Lesional scalp tissue (obtained by punch biopsy) and peripheral blood were collected from alopecia areata patients. Overall study results and limits: Scalp clonality and expanded CD8+ clones among the top 100 fell significantly with tofacitinib. Just one nonresponder means the tie between baseline CD8+ expansion and response stays uncertain.

The V call is TRBV6-5, the J call TRBJ2-7; D is undetermined. This receptor was identified in a human donor with alopecia areata. The sequences come from CD4+ T cells sorted from blood, collected at week 24, from a patient treated with tofacitinib. Here the CDR3 reads CASSPMLTEVYEQYF. The CDR3 nucleotides are TGTGCCAGCAGTCCCATGCTGACCGAGGTGTACGAGCAGTACTTC.